This entry describes one T cell receptor (beta chain). The antigen remains unidentified. This specimen comes from a study of PD-L1 blockade in urothelial cancer. Study-wide background: Males with urothelial cancer arising in the bladder constituted most of the roughly 30 patients. Blood-derived samples held a median approximately 140,000 T cells. Study results and limitations: Below-median pretreatment blood TCR clonality was a predictor of better survival. The study found that durable-benefit patients expanded tumor-associated blood clones more at 3 weeks.

The CDR3 contains 17 residues. Produced via immunoSEQ multiplex PCR; TCRdb's table is partial and in-frame only. The sample yields 45,000 to 50,000 clones, 88% seen once. Sequencing used PBMCs, obtained around atezolizumab (anti-PD-L1) treatment. The sequence was collected from a man at least 80 years old with urothelial cancer. The chain uses TRBV12-2 and TRBJ2-7; TRBD2, the D gene given by the table, was not confirmed from the DNA. TRBV12-2 is a pseudogene locus. In DNA form, the CDR3 reads TGTGCAAGTCGCTTAGCAGATCGTGGTAGCGGGAGCTACGAGCAGTACTTC. Encoded protein: CASRLADRGSGSYEQYF.